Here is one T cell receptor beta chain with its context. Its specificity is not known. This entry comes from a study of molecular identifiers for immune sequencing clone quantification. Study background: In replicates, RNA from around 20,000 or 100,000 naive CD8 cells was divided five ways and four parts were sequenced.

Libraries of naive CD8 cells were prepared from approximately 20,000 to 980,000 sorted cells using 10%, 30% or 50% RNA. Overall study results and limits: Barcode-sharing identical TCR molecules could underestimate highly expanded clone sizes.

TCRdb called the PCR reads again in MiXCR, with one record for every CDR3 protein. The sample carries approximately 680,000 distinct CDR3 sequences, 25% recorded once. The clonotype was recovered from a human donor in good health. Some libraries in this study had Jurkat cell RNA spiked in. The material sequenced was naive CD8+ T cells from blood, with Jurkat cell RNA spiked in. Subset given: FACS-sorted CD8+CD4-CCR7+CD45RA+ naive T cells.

Here the CDR3 DNA reads TGTGCCAGCAGAGTAAGGGGAGGAGGAAACACCATATATTTT. It translates to CASRVRGGGNTIYF. The chain is built from TRBV28 and TRBJ1-3; weak D call: TRBD1 (5 bases). Germline assignment: CDR1 MDHEN and CDR2 SYDVKM. CDR3 size: 14 residues. The V and J ends lost 6 bases and 4 bases respectively, with 13 bases between them.